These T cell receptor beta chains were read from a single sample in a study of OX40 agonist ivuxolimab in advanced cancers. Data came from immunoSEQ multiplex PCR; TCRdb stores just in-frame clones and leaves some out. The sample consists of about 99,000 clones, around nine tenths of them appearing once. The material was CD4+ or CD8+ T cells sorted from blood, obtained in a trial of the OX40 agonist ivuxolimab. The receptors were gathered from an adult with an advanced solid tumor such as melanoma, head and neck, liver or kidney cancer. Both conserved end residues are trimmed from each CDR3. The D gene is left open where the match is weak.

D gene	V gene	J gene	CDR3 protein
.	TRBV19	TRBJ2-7	ASSGQLSNEQY
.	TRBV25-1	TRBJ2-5	ASTDRGGLGETQY
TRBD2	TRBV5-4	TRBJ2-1	ASSFSAGGGNEQF
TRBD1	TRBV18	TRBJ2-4	ASSQDRGGNIQY
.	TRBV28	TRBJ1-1	ASSSTREGRTEAF
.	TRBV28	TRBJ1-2	ASSLLGGAAGYT
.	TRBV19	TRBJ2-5	ASSISFGVRPGRQETQY
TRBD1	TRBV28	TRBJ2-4	ASRGQGANIQY
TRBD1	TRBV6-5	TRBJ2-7	ASRRRDRGSYEQY
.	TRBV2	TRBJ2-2	ASNGGGTGELF
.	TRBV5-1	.	ASSVIQGRNYEQY
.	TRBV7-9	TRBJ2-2	ASSQRKGNTGELF
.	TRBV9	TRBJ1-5	ASSAELALCNQPQH
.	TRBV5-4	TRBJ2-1	ASSLDAGSYNEQF
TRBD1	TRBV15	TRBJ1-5	ATSRTGGGNQPQH
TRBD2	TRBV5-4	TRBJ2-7	ASSYGTSGWTAQY
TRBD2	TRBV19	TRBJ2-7	ASSPGPLLSRGSSYEQY
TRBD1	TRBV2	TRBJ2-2	ASRRDRGGATGELF
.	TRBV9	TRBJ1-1	ASSVDSGRNTEAF
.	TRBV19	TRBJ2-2	ASSILTRDRYNTGELF
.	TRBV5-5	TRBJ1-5	ASSLDGWESAQH
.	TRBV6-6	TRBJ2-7	ASSYSYGVGEQY
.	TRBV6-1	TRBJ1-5	ASREGARNQPQH
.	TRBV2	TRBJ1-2	ASSDLYGYT
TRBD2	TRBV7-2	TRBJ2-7	ASSLRGLAGGYEQY
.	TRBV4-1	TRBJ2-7	ASSLDGGRYEQY
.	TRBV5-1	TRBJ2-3	ASTLNPVGGTDTQY
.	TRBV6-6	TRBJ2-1	ASSYSKEFGEQF
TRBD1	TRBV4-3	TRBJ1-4	ASSQDRGRSEKLF
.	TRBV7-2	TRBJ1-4	ASSPSETNEKLF
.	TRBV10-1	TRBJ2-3	ASSEAPLSTQY
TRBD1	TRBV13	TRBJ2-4	ASSLRTGRNIQY
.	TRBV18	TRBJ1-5	ASSPPNTDSNQPQH
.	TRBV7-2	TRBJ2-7	ASSTGLIPSYEQY
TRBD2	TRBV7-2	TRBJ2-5	ASSLGFLAGGPETQY
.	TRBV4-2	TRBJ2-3	ASSAVGLEGDTQY
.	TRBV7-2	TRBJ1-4	ASSLAGGGEKLF
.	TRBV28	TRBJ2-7	ASSPGGPKIGGQY
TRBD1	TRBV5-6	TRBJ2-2	ASSLPGQGAGELF
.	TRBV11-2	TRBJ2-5	ASSLGSVQETQY
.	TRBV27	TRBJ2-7	ASSKITGSLQSEQY
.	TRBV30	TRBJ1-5	AWKKGSQPQH
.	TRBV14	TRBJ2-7	ASSQAGAGFYEQY
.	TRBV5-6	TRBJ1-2	ASSSGTAYGYT
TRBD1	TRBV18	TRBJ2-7	ASSPPGQGPYEQY
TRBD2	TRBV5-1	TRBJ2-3	ASSMASSGQPDTQY
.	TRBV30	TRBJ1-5	AWSTGDQPQH
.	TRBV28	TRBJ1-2	ASIPRSHYGYT